Following are 10 T cell receptor beta chains from one sample sequenced in a study of blood T cells in healthy people across ages (dated by TCRdb to the mid-2010s). The method was 5' RACE. Sequencing took place on an Illumina HiSeq 2500. A second PCR of about 6 to 11 cycles was performed with a sample-barcoded 5' primer and a J-beta primer mix. TCRdb redid the processing of the public reads, applying fastp at Q25 and MiXCR, and retained in-frame beta chains. CDR3 protein duplicates are merged, each entry listing the most common genes and DNA. The sample table shows 550,000 to 600,000 distinct CDR3 sequences, and 27% are seen once. Roughly 20% of the sample rests with the top ten. Sequencing input: blood. Receptors were obtained from a woman between 65 and 79 years old in good health.

This clonotype was counted between two and nine times. The chain couples TRBV19 to TRBJ1-2; a weak D match, TRBD1 (6 bases). This CDR3 region has 15 residues. Per the germline V gene, CDR1 is LNHDA and CDR2 is SQIVND (reference sequence). Trimming left V 3 bases short and J 4 bases short, with 15 bases between. CDR3 coding DNA: TGTGCCAGTAGTATTTCGCTTGGGACACCCTATGGCTACACCTTC. This translates into CASSISLGTPYGYTF.

The chain combines TRBV6-1 with TRBJ1-1, with 10 bases aligning to TRBD1. This CDR3 contains 15 residues. Germline loops: CDR1 MNHNS, CDR2 SASEGT. With 3 bases clipped from V and 2 bases from J, the junction kept 3 bases outside the gene matches. The CDR3 is CASSDGDRGNTEAFF. The CDR3 DNA follows: TGTGCCAGCAGTGACGGGGACAGGGGAAACACTGAAGCTTTCTTT.

This clonotype came up a few times. V is TRBV10-3 and J is TRBJ1-5, with 7 bases aligning to TRBD1. With V trimmed by 3 bases and J by 6 bases, 2 bases remained unmatched. The CDR3 extends over 13 amino acids. From germline, CDR1 is ENHRY and CDR2 SYGVKD. CDR3 region: CAISDPGGQPQHF. The CDR3 DNA reads TGTGCCATCAGTGACCCAGGGGGTCAGCCCCAGCATTTT.

The V call is TRBV4-3, the J call TRBJ2-7; 11 bases align to TRBD2. J gave up 3 bases and V 1 base, and 5 bases lay outside the gene matches. The CDR3 extends over 16 amino acids. Germline V gene data show CDR1 as LGHNA and CDR2 as YSLEER. Here the CDR3 DNA reads TGCGCCAGCAGCCAAGGACTAGCGGGGCCCTTCTACGAGCAGTACTTC. Translation gives CASSQGLAGPFYEQYF.

The V and J genes are TRBV6-5 and TRBJ1-1; perhaps TRBD1 as D (6 bases). The CDR3 sequence is 14 residues long. Germline V gene sequence: CDR1 MNHEY, CDR2 SVGAGI. V was shortened by 8 bases and J by 0 bases, with 13 bases between the two germline ends. CDR3 nucleotides: TGTGCCAGCGCGAAGGGGGGAATGAACACTGAAGCTTTCTTT. Residues: CASAKGGMNTEAFF.

Of note for this clonotype: A junction boundary mismatches the germline segment, possibly from a read error. CDR3: CSDRDPKRGETEAFF. In nucleotides, the CDR3 is TGCAGTGATAGAGATCCTAAGAGGGGGGAGACTGAAGCTTTCTTT. The chain recombines TRBV20-1 with TRBJ1-1, with a possible D match to TRBD1 (6 bases). The CDR3 length is 15 residues. Germline V gene sequence: CDR1 DFQATT, CDR2 SNEGSKA (reference sequence).

As to this clonotype: A junction boundary mismatches the germline segment, possibly from a read error. The chain uses TRBV20-1 and TRBJ1-2; 8 nucleotides agree with TRBD1. Germline CDR1 reads DFQATT; CDR2 reads SNEGSKA (reference sequence). This CDR3 comprises 18 residues. The CDR3 coding sequence is TGCAGTGCTAGAGATCTCGAGCTCCGGGACAGGCGTGCCCATGGCCACACCTTC. This codes for CSARDLELRDRRAHGHTF.

The chain carries TRBV12-3 or TRBV12-4 and TRBJ1-1; possibly TRBD1 for D (5 bases). CDR3 length: 14 residues. V gave up 7 bases and J gave up 1 base, with 13 bases separating them. The CDR3 spells CASTHRISNTEAFF. The CDR3 nucleotides are TGTGCCAGCACCCACAGGATTTCGAACACTGAAGCTTTCTTT.

The gene calls are TRBV5-1 and TRBJ2-5, with D perhaps TRBD1 (6 bases). The CDR3 is 16 amino acids. CDR1 is SGHRS, CDR2 YFSETQ, per germline. V lost 0 bases and J 1 base, leaving 13 bases between the germline ends. Here the CDR3 DNA reads TGCGCCAGCAGCTTGGCGGCAGGGGTAGGCCAAGAGACCCAGTACTTC. It encodes CASSLAAGVGQETQYF.

This clonotype has only a few counts. The V call is TRBV27, the J call TRBJ2-5; D perhaps matches TRBD2 (6 bases). Germline loops: CDR1 MNHEY, CDR2 SMNVEV (reference sequence). The CDR3 extends over 12 amino acids. Trimming stripped 0 bases from V and 11 bases from J, with 10 bases between. CDR3: CASSLSRGEQYF. The CDR3 bases are TGTGCCAGCAGTTTATCGCGCGGGGAGCAGTACTTC.